A selection of T cell receptor beta chains follows, all from one sample in a study of T cell changes during pregnancy in multiple sclerosis. TCRdb's copy holds only in-frame clones and misses some; the assay was immunoSEQ multiplex PCR. The sample lists about 35,000 clones, around nine tenths seen once, with about 0.81% in the top ten. Specimen: CD4+ T cells from peripheral blood mononuclear cells, collected after pregnancy. The receptors were sampled from a female donor in good health, enrolled as a control in a pregnancy study. Both conserved end residues are part of each CDR3. Fields, in order: V gene, J gene, D gene, clone size, CDR3 protein, CDR3 DNA. A D gene is named only where the DNA matches it firmly. A clone size is listed for some rows: how often the clone was seen (once, few, many), or a class if it is expanded.

>TRBV11-2|TRBJ2-3|NA|NA
CASSLGAQGGADTQYF
TGTGCCAGCAGCTTGGGGGCTCAGGGGGGTGCAGATACGCAGTATTTT
>TRBV7-2|TRBJ2-7|TRBD2|NA
CASSLAGGSSSGTYEQYF
TGTGCCAGCAGCTTAGCGGGGGGATCATCTAGCGGCACCTACGAGCAGTACTTC
>TRBV30|TRBJ1-5|NA|once
CAWSVSQANPNQPQHF
TGTGCCTGGAGTGTCTCCCAGGCAAATCCAAATCAGCCCCAGCATTTT
>TRBV7-9|TRBJ2-3|TRBD1|NA
CASSSTTWDRATDTQYF
TGTGCCAGCAGCTCAACCACCTGGGACAGAGCCACAGATACGCAGTATTTT
>TRBV14|TRBJ1-2|NA|medium-sized
CASSPRGGGYTF
TGTGCCAGCAGCCCCCGGGGAGGTGGCTACACCTTC
>TRBV4-1|TRBJ1-1|NA|NA
CASSQGPGAFF
TGCGCCAGCAGCCAAGGTCCGGGAGCTTTCTTT
>TRBV7-2|TRBJ1-1|TRBD1|NA
CASSRQGSTEAFF
TGTGCCAGCAGCAGACAGGGGAGCACTGAAGCTTTCTTT
>TRBV4-2|TRBJ1-5|NA|few
CASSQDSAGDQPQHF
TGTGCCAGCAGCCAAGATTCGGCAGGGGATCAGCCCCAGCATTTT
>TRBV27|TRBJ2-3|NA|NA
CASSPRGFGYTDTQYF
TGTGCCAGCAGTCCCCGAGGGTTTGGATACACAGATACGCAGTATTTT
>TRBV10-1|TRBJ2-7|NA|NA
CASSHFLQYF
TGCGCCAGCAGTCACTTTCTGCAGTACTTC
>TRBV7-2|TRBJ2-5|NA|NA
CASSRTVETQYF
TGTGCCAGCAGCCGGACTGTTGAGACCCAGTACTTC
>TRBV6-5|TRBJ1-2|NA|NA
CASRGSGGRGYTF
TGTGCCAGCAGAGGTTCGGGGGGCCGTGGCTACACCTTC
>TRBV29-1|TRBJ2-1|NA|NA
CSVERGAVPEQFF
TGCAGCGTCGAACGTGGCGCGGTCCCTGAGCAGTTCTTC
>TRBV5-1|TRBJ1-1|TRBD1|NA
CASSPLRQGGQDTEAFF
TGCGCCAGCAGCCCATTAAGACAGGGAGGTCAGGACACTGAAGCTTTCTTT
>TRBV7-9|TRBJ2-7|TRBD1|NA
CASSPGQGIVAF
TGTGCCAGCAGCCCGGGACAGGGTATTGTTGCCTTC
>TRBV10-3|TRBJ2-1|TRBD2|few
CAISEELAGNEQFF
TGTGCCATCAGTGAGGAACTAGCGGGAAATGAGCAGTTCTTC
>TRBV2|TRBJ2-7|NA|NA
CAAKWGPSSYEQYF
TGTGCCGCCAAATGGGGGCCCAGCTCCTACGAGCAGTACTTC
>TRBV6-1|TRBJ2-6|TRBD1|NA
CASSARQGPSPGANVLTF
TGTGCCAGCAGTGCGCGACAGGGACCATCTCCTGGGGCCAACGTCCTGACTTTC